Listed below are T cell receptor beta chains from one sample, sequenced in a study of human T cells and chemical hapten exposure. TCRdb processed the RACE reads anew with MiXCR; each CDR3 protein has one entry. The sample records a few hundred thousand distinct CDR3 sequences, 7.5% to 9% being singletons. Sequences were derived from whole blood, sampled in connection with sensitization to the hapten diphenylcyclopropenone (DPC). The origin of the receptors is a man between 18 and 35 years old with alopecia areata. Some clones in this sample may be carry-over from other donors' samples. The CDR3 runs from the conserved cysteine through the conserved F or W. The D gene is left open where the match is weak. A clone size is listed for some rows: how often the clone was seen (once, few, many), or a class if it is expanded.

v_gene: TRBV5-5
abundance: few
d_gene: NA
j_gene: TRBJ1-4
CDR3aa: CASNKRVAGGATNEKLFF
CDR3nt: TGTGCCAGCAACAAGAGGGTGGCAGGAGGAGCAACTAATGAAAAACTGTTTTTT

v_gene: TRBV5-1
abundance: few
d_gene: NA
j_gene: TRBJ2-3
CDR3aa: CASSWREGVKTDTQYF
CDR3nt: TGCGCCAGCAGCTGGCGCGAGGGGGTTAAGACAGATACGCAGTATTTT

v_gene: TRBV6-2/TRBV6-3
abundance: many
d_gene: NA
j_gene: TRBJ1-5
CDR3aa: CASSLDSPSQPQHF
CDR3nt: TGTGCCAGCAGCCTGGACAGTCCGAGTCAGCCCCAGCATTTT

v_gene: TRBV27
abundance: NA
d_gene: NA
j_gene: TRBJ1-2
CDR3aa: CASSLRQSNYGYTF
CDR3nt: TGTGCCAGCAGTTTGCGACAGAGTAACTATGGCTACACCTTC

v_gene: TRBV5-5
abundance: few
d_gene: NA
j_gene: TRBJ1-2
CDR3aa: CASSLGEANYGYTF
CDR3nt: TGTGCCAGCAGCTTAGGCGAAGCTAACTATGGCTACACCTTC

v_gene: TRBV10-3
abundance: few
d_gene: TRBD2
j_gene: TRBJ2-1
CDR3aa: CAISPLAGDNNEQFF
CDR3nt: TGTGCCATCAGTCCACTAGCGGGGGATAACAATGAGCAGTTCTTC

v_gene: TRBV29-1
abundance: NA
d_gene: NA
j_gene: TRBJ2-3
CDR3aa: CSVGRGTLSTDTQYF
CDR3nt: TGCAGCGTTGGACGGGGGACATTAAGCACAGATACGCAGTATTTT

v_gene: TRBV28
abundance: many
d_gene: NA
j_gene: TRBJ2-6
CDR3aa: CASSLPGVAGSSGANVLTF
CDR3nt: TGTGCCAGCAGTTTACCCGGCGTCGCAGGAAGCTCTGGGGCCAACGTCCTGACTTTC

v_gene: TRBV3-1
abundance: NA
d_gene: NA
j_gene: TRBJ2-3
CDR3aa: CASSQGFSDTQYF
CDR3nt: TGTGCCAGCAGCCAAGGTTTTTCAGATACGCAGTATTTT

v_gene: TRBV7-2
abundance: NA
d_gene: TRBD2
j_gene: TRBJ2-3
CDR3aa: CASSPGEAGTPDTQYF
CDR3nt: TGTGCCAGCAGCCCCGGGGAAGCGGGGACCCCAGATACGCAGTATTTT

v_gene: TRBV25-1
abundance: NA
d_gene: NA
j_gene: TRBJ1-2
CDR3aa: CASSADTVLNYGYTF
CDR3nt: TGTGCCAGCAGCGCAGACACCGTCCTAAACTATGGCTACACCTTC

v_gene: TRBV10-3
abundance: NA
d_gene: TRBD1
j_gene: TRBJ1-2
CDR3aa: CATGGQSNYGYTF
CDR3nt: TGTGCCACCGGGGGACAGAGTAACTATGGCTACACCTTC

v_gene: TRBV7-9
abundance: few
d_gene: NA
j_gene: TRBJ2-2
CDR3aa: CASSLYRVNTGELFF
CDR3nt: TGTGCCAGCAGCTTGTACAGGGTGAACACCGGGGAGCTGTTTTTT

v_gene: TRBV12-3/TRBV12-4
abundance: NA
d_gene: NA
j_gene: TRBJ2-1
CDR3aa: CASSLFGTRDYNEQFF
CDR3nt: TGTGCCAGCAGTTTATTTGGGACGAGAGATTACAATGAGCAGTTCTTC

v_gene: TRBV18
abundance: few
d_gene: NA
j_gene: TRBJ1-5
CDR3aa: CASSGEENQPQHF
CDR3nt: TGTGCCAGCTCGGGGGAAGAGAATCAGCCCCAGCATTTT

v_gene: TRBV4-1
abundance: few
d_gene: NA
j_gene: TRBJ1-1
CDR3aa: CASSLILGENTEAFF
CDR3nt: TGCGCCAGCAGCCTAATACTGGGGGAGAACACTGAAGCTTTCTTT

v_gene: TRBV28
abundance: few
d_gene: TRBD1
j_gene: TRBJ2-3
CDR3aa: CASRTGGISGDPTDTQYF
CDR3nt: TGTGCCAGCAGGACAGGGGGCATTAGCGGGGACCCCACAGATACGCAGTATTTT

v_gene: TRBV6-5
abundance: NA
d_gene: NA
j_gene: TRBJ2-1
CDR3aa: CASSYSSSGAITKFF
CDR3nt: TGTGCCAGCAGTTACTCGAGCTCGGGGGCGATCACCAAGTTCTTC

v_gene: TRBV20-1
abundance: many
d_gene: NA
j_gene: TRBJ1-2
CDR3aa: CSARDPPGSGYTF
CDR3nt: TGCAGTGCTAGAGATCCGCCAGGGAGTGGCTACACCTTC

v_gene: TRBV20-1
abundance: few
d_gene: TRBD2
j_gene: TRBJ2-3
CDR3aa: CSAQLAGQADTQYF
CDR3nt: TGCAGTGCGCAGCTAGCGGGGCAAGCAGATACGCAGTATTTT

v_gene: TRBV6-2/TRBV6-3
abundance: few
d_gene: NA
j_gene: TRBJ2-7
CDR3aa: CAIGGRTAYEQYF
CDR3nt: TGTGCCATCGGGGGGCGGACAGCCTACGAGCAGTACTTC

v_gene: TRBV10-3
abundance: few
d_gene: NA
j_gene: TRBJ1-1
CDR3aa: CATGGGGNTEAFF
CDR3nt: TGTGCCACCGGAGGAGGGGGGAACACTGAAGCTTTCTTT

v_gene: TRBV7-9
abundance: few
d_gene: NA
j_gene: TRBJ2-1
CDR3aa: CATPFEYSNEQFF
CDR3nt: TGTGCCACCCCGTTTGAATACTCCAATGAGCAGTTCTTC